This paragraph reports one TCR beta chain. Its specificity is unknown. V lost 1 base and J lost 3, with 13 bases in between. Germline CDR1 and CDR2: MGHRA and YSYEKL. The CDR3 loop spans 16 amino acids. Primers: 60 Vbeta forward and 13 Jbeta reverse. Generated by immunoSEQ multiplex PCR, the TCRdb table keeps only in-frame clones and is missing some. The sample yields under 200,000 clones, about 65% seen once. These data belong to a study of cytomegalovirus exposure and HLA in healthy donors. Overall study context: Among around 200 million T cells, an earlier analysis found roughly 110 million unique TCR beta sequences.

Study outcomes and limitations: Among TCR sequences, most were rare, though some public TCRs appeared in many donors. Presence/absence analyses treated sequencing depth as roughly uniform across donors. In a later analysis, V- and J-gene trimming of beta chains associated with a DCLRE1C missense variant, replicated independently.

This TCR was sampled from a woman aged 25-40 years in good health and CMV-seronegative. The sequencing input was PBMCs. This sequence joins TRBV4-1 and TRBJ1-5; possibly TRBD1 for D (6 bases). The CDR3 nucleotides are TGCGCCAGCAGCCAAGCCTTACAGGGCCTCAATCAGCCCCAGCATTTT. Translating gives CASSQALQGLNQPQHF.